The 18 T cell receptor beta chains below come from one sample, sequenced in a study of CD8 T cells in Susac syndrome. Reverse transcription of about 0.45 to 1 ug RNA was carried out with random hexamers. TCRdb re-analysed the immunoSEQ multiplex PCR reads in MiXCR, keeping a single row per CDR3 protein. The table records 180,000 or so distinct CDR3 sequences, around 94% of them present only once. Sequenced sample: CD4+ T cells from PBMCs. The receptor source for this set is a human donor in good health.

CDR3 in DNA: TGTGCCTGGAGTGGGGACCGAGACACTGAAGCTTTCTTT. Protein product: CAWSGDRDTEAFF. The genes are TRBV30 and TRBJ1-1; the D gene is possibly TRBD1 (5 bases). Per the germline V gene, CDR1 is GTSNPN and CDR2 is SVGIG (reference sequence). The CDR3 length is 13 residues. The V end was cut by 1 base, the J end by 3 bases, with 9 bases between.

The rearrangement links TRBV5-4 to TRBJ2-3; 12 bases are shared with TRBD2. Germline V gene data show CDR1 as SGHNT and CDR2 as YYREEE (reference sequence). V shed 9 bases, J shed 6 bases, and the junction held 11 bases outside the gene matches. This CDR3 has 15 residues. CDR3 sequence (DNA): TGTGCCACGAAACCGACTAGCGGGGGAGGTGATACGCAGTATTTT. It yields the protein CATKPTSGGGDTQYF.

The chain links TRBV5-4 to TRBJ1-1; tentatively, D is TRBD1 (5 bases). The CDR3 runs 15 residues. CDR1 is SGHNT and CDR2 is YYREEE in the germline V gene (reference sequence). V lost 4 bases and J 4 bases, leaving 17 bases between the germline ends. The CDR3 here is CASSPGGGRITEAFF. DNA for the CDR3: TGTGCCAGCAGCCCCGGTGGGGGGAGGATCACTGAAGCTTTCTTT.

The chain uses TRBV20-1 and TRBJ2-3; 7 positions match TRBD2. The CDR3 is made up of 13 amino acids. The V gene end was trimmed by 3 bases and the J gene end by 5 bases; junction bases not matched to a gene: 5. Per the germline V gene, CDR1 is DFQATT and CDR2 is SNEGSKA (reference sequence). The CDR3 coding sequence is TGCAGTGCTAGTCGGACTAGAGGAGATACGCAGTATTTT. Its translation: CSASRTRGDTQYF.

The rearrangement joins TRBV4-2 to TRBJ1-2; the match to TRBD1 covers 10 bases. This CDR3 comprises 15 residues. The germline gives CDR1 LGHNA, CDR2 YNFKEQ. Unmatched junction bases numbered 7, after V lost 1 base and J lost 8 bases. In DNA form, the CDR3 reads TGTGCCAGCAGCCAAGTGGGGACAGGGGCGGAAGGCTACACCTTC. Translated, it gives CASSQVGTGAEGYTF.

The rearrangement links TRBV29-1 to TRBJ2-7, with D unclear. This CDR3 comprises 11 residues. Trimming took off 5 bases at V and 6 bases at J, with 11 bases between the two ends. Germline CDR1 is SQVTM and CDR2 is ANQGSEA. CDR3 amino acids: CSVTLGIEQYF. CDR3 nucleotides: TGCAGCGTTACACTCGGTATCGAGCAGTACTTC.

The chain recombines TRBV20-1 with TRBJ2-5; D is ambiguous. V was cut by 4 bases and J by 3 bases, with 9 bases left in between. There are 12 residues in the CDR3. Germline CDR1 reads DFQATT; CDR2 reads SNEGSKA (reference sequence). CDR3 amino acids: CSATVGEETQYF. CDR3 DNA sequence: TGCAGTGCTACCGTCGGAGAAGAGACCCAGTACTTC.

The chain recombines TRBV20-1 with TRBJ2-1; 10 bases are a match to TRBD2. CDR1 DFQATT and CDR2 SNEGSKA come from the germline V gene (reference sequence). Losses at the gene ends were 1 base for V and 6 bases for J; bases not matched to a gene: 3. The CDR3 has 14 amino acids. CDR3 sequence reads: CSARAGTSVNEQFF. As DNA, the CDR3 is TGCAGTGCTAGAGCCGGGACTAGCGTCAATGAGCAGTTCTTC.

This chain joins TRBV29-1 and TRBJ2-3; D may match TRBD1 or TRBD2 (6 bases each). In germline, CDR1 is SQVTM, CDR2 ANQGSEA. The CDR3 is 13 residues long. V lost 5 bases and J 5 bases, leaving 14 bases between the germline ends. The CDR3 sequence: CSVSRGPEDTQYF. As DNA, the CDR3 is TGCAGCGTTAGTCGGGGGCCAGAAGATACGCAGTATTTT.

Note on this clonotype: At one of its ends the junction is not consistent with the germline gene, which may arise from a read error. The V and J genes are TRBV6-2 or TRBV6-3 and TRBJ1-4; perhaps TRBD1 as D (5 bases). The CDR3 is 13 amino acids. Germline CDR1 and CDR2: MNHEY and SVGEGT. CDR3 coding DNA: TGTGCCAGCCGTTACAGGATAAATGAAAAACTGTTTTTT. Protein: CASRYRINEKLFF.

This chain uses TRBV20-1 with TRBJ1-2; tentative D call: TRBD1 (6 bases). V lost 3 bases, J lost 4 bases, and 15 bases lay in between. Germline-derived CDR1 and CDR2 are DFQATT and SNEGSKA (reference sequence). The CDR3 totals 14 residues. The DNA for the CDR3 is TGCAGTGCTAGCCCAACAGGGTACCCCTATGGCTACACCTTC. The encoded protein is CSASPTGYPYGYTF.

Here the CDR3 reads CSSRDWSGELFF. In nucleotides, the CDR3 is TGCAGCTCCCGCGATTGGTCCGGGGAGCTGTTTTTT. V usage is TRBV29-1 and J usage is TRBJ2-2, with unresolved D. Germline CDR1 and CDR2: SQVTM and ANQGSEA. V shed 8 bases and J shed 6 bases, with 13 bases lying between them. This CDR3 comprises 12 residues.

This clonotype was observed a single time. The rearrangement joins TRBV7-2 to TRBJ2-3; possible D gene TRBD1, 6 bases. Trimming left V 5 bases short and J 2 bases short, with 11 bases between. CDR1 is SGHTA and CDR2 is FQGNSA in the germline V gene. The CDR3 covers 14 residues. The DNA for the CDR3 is TGTGCCAGCAGCCCTGGACAGATCACAGATACGCAGTATTTT. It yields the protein CASSPGQITDTQYF. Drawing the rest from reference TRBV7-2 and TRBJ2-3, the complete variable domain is GAGVSQSPSNKVTEKGKDVELRCDPISGHTALYWYRQSLGQGLEFLIYFQGNSAPDKSGLPSDRFSAERTGGSVSTLTIQRTQQEDSAVYLCASSPGQITDTQYFGPGTRLTVL.

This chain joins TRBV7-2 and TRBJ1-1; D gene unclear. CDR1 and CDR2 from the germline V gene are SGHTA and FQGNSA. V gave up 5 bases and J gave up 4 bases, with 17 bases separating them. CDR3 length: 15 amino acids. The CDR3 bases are TGTGCCAGCAGCCCTAGACCGGTAAGGAGCACTGAAGCTTTCTTT. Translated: CASSPRPVRSTEAFF.

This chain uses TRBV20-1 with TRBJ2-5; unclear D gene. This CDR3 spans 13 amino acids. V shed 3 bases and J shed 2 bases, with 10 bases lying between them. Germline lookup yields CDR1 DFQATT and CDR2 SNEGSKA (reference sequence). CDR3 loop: CSASMAVQETQYF. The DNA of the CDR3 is TGCAGTGCTAGTATGGCGGTTCAAGAGACCCAGTACTTC.

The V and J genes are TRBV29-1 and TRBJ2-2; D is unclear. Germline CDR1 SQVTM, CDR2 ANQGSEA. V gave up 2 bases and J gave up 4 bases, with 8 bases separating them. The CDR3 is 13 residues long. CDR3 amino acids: CSVEPLTTGELFF. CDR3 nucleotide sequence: TGCAGCGTTGAACCCTTAACCACCGGGGAGCTGTTTTTT.

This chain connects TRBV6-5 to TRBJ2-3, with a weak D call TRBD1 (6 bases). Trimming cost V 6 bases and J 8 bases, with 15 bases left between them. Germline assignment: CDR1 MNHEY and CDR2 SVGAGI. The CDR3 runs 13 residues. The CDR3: CASSPRTVGTQYF. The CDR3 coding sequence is TGTGCCAGCAGCCCGCGGACAGTTGGTACGCAGTATTTT.

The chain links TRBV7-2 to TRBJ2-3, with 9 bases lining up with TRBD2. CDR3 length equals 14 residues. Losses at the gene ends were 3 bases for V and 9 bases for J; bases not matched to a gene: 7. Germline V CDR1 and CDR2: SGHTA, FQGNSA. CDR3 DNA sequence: TGTGCCAGCAGCTTGGGGAGAGCGGGGGGCACGCAGTATTTT. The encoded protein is CASSLGRAGGTQYF.